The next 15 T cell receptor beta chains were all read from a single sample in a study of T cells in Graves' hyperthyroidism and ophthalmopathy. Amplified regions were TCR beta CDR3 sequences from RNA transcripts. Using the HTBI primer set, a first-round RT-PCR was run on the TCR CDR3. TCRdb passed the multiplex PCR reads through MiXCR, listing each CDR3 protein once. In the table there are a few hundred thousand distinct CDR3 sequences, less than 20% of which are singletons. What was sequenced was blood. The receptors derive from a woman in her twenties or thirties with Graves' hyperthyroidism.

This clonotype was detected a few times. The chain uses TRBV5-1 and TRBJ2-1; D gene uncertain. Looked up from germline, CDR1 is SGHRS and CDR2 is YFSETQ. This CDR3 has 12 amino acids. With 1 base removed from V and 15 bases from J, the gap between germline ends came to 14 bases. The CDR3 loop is CASSLSGYLGFF. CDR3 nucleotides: TGCGCCAGCAGCTTGTCTGGCTACCTTGGGTTCTTC.

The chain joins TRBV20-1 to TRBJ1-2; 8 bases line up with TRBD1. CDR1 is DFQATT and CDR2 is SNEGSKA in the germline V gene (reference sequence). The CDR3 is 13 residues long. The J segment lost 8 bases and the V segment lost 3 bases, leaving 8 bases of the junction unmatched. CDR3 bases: TGCAGTGCTAGGTCCCGGACAGGGATCGGCTACACCTTC. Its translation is CSARSRTGIGYTF.

CDR3 DNA sequence: TGTGCCAGCAGCTTCCCTAGCGGGAGTGGTGATACGCAGTATTTT. It yields the protein CASSFPSGSGDTQYF. The J gene is TRBJ2-3, the V gene TRBV7-9; TRBD2 agrees at 10 bases. Trimming at V came to 3 bases and at J to 6 bases, leaving 6 bases not matched to a gene. Germline V CDR1 and CDR2: SEHNR, FQNEAQ (reference sequence). The CDR3 covers 15 residues.

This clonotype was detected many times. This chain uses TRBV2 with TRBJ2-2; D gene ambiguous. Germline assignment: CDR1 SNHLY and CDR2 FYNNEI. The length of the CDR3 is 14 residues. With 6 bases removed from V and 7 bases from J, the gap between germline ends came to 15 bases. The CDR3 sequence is CASRAAEYHGELFF. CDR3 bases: TGTGCCAGCAGGGCCGCCGAATACCACGGGGAGCTGTTTTTT.

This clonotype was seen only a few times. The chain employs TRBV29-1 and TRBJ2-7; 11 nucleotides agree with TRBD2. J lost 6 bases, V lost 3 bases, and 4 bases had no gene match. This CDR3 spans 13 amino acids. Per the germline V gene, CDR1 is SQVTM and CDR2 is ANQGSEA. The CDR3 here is CSVDTSGRPEQYF. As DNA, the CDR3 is TGCAGCGTTGATACTAGCGGGAGACCCGAGCAGTACTTC.

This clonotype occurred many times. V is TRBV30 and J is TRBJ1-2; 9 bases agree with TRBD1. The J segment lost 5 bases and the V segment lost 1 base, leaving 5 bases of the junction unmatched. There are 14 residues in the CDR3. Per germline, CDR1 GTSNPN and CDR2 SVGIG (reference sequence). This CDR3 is CAWSAGTGKYGYTF. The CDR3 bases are TGTGCCTGGAGTGCCGGGACAGGGAAGTATGGCTACACCTTC.

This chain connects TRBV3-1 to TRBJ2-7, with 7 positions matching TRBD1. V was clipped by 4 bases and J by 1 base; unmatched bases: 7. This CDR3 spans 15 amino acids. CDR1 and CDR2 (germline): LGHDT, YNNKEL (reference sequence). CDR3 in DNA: TGTGCCAGCAGCCCAACCCGGGACAGATCCTACGAGCAGTACTTC. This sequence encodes CASSPTRDRSYEQYF.

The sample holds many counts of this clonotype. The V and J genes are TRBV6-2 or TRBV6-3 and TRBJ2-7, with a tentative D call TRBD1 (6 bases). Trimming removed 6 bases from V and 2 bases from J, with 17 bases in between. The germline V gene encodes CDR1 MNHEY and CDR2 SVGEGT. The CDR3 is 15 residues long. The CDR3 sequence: CASRTPTGSTYEQYF. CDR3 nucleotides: TGTGCCAGCAGAACCCCCACAGGGTCCACCTACGAGCAGTACTTC.

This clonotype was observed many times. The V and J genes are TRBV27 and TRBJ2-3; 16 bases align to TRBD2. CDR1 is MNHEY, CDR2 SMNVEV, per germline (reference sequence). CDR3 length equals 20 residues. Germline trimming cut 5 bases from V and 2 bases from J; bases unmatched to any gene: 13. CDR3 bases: TGTGCCAGCAGTCTACATGCCGGGACTAGCGGGAGGGGCTACACAGATACGCAGTATTTT. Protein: CASSLHAGTSGRGYTDTQYF.

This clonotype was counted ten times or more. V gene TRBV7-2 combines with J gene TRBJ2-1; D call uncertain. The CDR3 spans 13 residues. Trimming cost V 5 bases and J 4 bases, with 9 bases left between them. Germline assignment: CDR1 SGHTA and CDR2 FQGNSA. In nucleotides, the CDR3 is TGTGCCAGCAGCCCCATCTCTTACAATGAGCAGTTCTTC. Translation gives CASSPISYNEQFF.

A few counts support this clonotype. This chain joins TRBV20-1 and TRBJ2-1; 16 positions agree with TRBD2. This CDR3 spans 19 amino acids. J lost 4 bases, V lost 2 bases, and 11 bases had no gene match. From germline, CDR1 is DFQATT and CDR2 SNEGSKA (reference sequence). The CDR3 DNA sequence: TGCAGTGCTAGATTATCCGGGACTAGCGGGAGGGTGGGATACAATGAGCAGTTCTTC. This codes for CSARLSGTSGRVGYNEQFF.

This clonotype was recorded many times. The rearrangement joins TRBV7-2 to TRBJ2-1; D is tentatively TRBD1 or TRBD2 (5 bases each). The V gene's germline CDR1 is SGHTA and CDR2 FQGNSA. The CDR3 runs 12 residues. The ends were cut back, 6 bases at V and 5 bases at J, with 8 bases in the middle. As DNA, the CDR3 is TGTGCCAGCAGAGGGACGGACAATGAGCAGTTCTTC. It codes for CASRGTDNEQFF. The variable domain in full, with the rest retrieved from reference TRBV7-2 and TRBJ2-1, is GAGVSQSPSNKVTEKGKDVELRCDPISGHTALYWYRQSLGQGLEFLIYFQGNSAPDKSGLPSDRFSAERTGGSVSTLTIQRTQQEDSAVYLCASRGTDNEQFFGPGTRLTVL.

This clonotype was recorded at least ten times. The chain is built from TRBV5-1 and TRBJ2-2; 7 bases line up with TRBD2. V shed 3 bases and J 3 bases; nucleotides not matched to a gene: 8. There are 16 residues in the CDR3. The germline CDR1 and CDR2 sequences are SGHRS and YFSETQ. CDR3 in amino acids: CASSSGLADYTGELFF. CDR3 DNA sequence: TGCGCCAGCAGCTCGGGGCTAGCGGATTACACCGGGGAGCTGTTTTTT.

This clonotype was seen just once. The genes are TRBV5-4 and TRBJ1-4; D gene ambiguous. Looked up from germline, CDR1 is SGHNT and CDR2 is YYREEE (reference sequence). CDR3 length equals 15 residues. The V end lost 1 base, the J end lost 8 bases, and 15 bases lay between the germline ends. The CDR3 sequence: CASSLTPGLGEKLFF. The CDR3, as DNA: TGTGCCAGCAGCTTGACTCCGGGGTTAGGGGAAAAACTGTTTTTT. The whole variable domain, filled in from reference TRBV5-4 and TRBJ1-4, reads ETGVTQSPTHLIKTRGQQVTLRCSSQSGHNTVSWYQQALGQGPQFIFQYYREEENGRGNFPPRFSGLQFPNYSSELNVNALELDDSALYLCASSLTPGLGEKLFFGSGTQLSVL.

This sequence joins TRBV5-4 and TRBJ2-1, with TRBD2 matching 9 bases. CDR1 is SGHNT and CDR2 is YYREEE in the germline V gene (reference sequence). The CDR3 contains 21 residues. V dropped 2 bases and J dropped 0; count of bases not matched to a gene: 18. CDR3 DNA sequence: TGTGCCAGCAGCTTTTCTAGCGGGACTTCCCTCCCCAGGAACTCCTACAATGAGCAGTTCTTC. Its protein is CASSFSSGTSLPRNSYNEQFF.